Shown below are 14 T cell receptor beta chains from a single sample sequenced in a study of blood T cell repertoires in COVID-19. TCRdb keeps only in-frame clones here, not all; method: immunoSEQ multiplex PCR. The sample includes 92,000 or so clones, about 87% of them seen just once. The material sequenced was peripheral blood. The origin of the receptors is a man in his fifties or sixties with acute or convalescent COVID-19.

The chain uses TRBV4-1 and TRBJ2-3; 9 bases are a match to TRBD1. The CDR3 is 15 residues long. Germline V lookup: CDR1 MGHRA, CDR2 YSYEKL. J lost 4 bases, V lost 4 bases, and 6 bases had no gene match. CDR3 coding DNA: TGCGCCAGCAGCCTTGGGACAGGGACGTCAGATACGCAGTATTTT. Translation: CASSLGTGTSDTQYF.

V and J are TRBV28 and TRBJ1-2; D is ambiguous. This CDR3 region has 12 residues. Between the trimmed V and J ends, which lost 8 bases and 1 base, there was a span of 8 bases. Germline loops: CDR1 MDHEN, CDR2 SYDVKM. In nucleotides, the CDR3 is TGTGCCAGCCCCCACGGTAACTATGGCTACACCTTC. It encodes CASPHGNYGYTF.

This rearrangement joins TRBV3-1 (or the pseudogene TRBV3-2) to TRBJ2-7; 10 bases map to TRBD2. The germline V gene has CDR1 LGHDT and CDR2 YNNKEL (reference sequence). The CDR3 consists of 16 residues. With 0 bases clipped from V and 7 bases from J, the junction kept 9 bases outside the gene matches. The CDR3 region is CASSQDALAGAREQYF. DNA for the CDR3: TGTGCCAGCAGCCAAGATGCCCTAGCGGGAGCTCGGGAGCAGTACTTC.

CDR3 in DNA: TGTGCCACCGACCGGGACAGGGTTAATTCACCCCTCCACTTT. It codes for CATDRDRVNSPLHF. The chain is built from TRBV10-3 and TRBJ1-6; 9 bases match TRBD1. The CDR3 has 14 amino acids. The germline CDR1 and CDR2 sequences are ENHRY and SYGVKD. V dropped 10 bases and J dropped 6; count of bases not matched to a gene: 7.

The CDR3 sequence: CSARTSGSTDTQYF. The CDR3 region has the DNA TGCAGCGCAAGGACTAGCGGGAGTACAGATACGCAGTATTTT. The gene calls are TRBV29-1 and TRBJ2-3; 13 bases align to TRBD2. The J segment lost 3 bases and the V segment lost 7 bases, leaving 4 bases of the junction unmatched. There are 14 residues in the CDR3. From germline, CDR1 is SQVTM and CDR2 ANQGSEA.

The chain is built from TRBV19 and TRBJ1-6, with D maybe TRBD1 (5 bases). Trimming stripped 6 bases from V and 6 bases from J, with 12 bases between. The CDR3 totals 14 residues. The germline V gene encodes CDR1 LNHDA and CDR2 SQIVND (reference sequence). The CDR3 sequence is CASRPQGGNSPLHF. The CDR3 DNA follows: TGTGCCAGTAGGCCGCAGGGTGGTAATTCACCCCTCCACTTT.

The J gene is TRBJ2-7, the V gene TRBV25-1; 8 bases are a match to TRBD2. The germline V gene encodes CDR1 MGHDK and CDR2 SYGVNS. CDR3 length equals 14 residues. With 6 bases clipped from V and 2 bases from J, the junction kept 6 bases outside the gene matches. CDR3 sequence reads: CASSSSGPPYEQYF. DNA for the CDR3: TGTGCCAGCAGCTCTAGCGGGCCTCCCTACGAGCAGTACTTC.

This clone was found once. The chain recombines TRBV5-8 with TRBJ2-3, with D perhaps matching TRBD1 (5 bases). V was shortened by 1 base and J by 0 bases, with 12 bases between the two germline ends. Per the germline V gene, CDR1 is SGHTS and CDR2 is YDEGEE. The CDR3 contains 16 residues. CDR3 nucleotide sequence: TGTGCCAGCAGCTTGCAGGGTGCTCTTAGCACAGATACGCAGTATTTT. Translated, it gives CASSLQGALSTDTQYF.

The chain is built from TRBV7-9 and TRBJ2-5; TRBD2 agrees at 7 bases. CDR1 and CDR2 (germline): SEHNR, FQNEAQ (reference sequence). The CDR3 spans 14 residues. V lost 5 bases and J lost 3; bases outside the gene matches: 6. The CDR3 nucleotides read TGTGCCAGCAGCCTTAGCGGGTCCGAAGAGACCCAGTACTTC. Amino acids: CASSLSGSEETQYF.

V is TRBV29-1 and J is TRBJ1-3; D gene unclear. Per the germline V gene, CDR1 is SQVTM and CDR2 is ANQGSEA. The germline V and J ends were trimmed by 3 bases and 4 bases, with 13 bases remaining between them. The CDR3 extends over 14 amino acids. The CDR3 DNA sequence: TGCAGCGTTGATATCGCGGGGAGCGGAAACACCATATATTTT. It is translated as CSVDIAGSGNTIYF.

The J gene is TRBJ2-4, the V gene TRBV11-2, with 7 bases aligning to TRBD2. Germline-derived CDR1 and CDR2 are SGHAT and FQNNGV. V lost 1 base and J lost 2; bases outside the gene matches: 8. This CDR3 is 17 amino acids long. The CDR3 bases are TGTGCCAGCAGCTTAGTGCTGCGGGAGTCATCCAAAAACATTCAGTACTTC. It codes for CASSLVLRESSKNIQYF.

The chain is built from TRBV24-1 and TRBJ2-1; a possible D gene is TRBD1 (5 bases). The CDR3 totals 16 residues. Germline CDR1 reads KGHDR; CDR2 reads SFDVKD. The V end lost 7 bases, the J end lost 0 bases, and 15 bases lay between the germline ends. CDR3 coding DNA: TGTGCCACCAGATTAGGGTACAGGTTCTCCTACAATGAGCAGTTCTTC. Encoded protein: CATRLGYRFSYNEQFF.

The rearrangement uses TRBV12-5 and TRBJ2-5, with D hard to call. The germline V and J ends were trimmed by 3 bases and 5 bases, with 4 bases remaining between them. This CDR3 is built from 11 residues. Per germline, CDR1 LGHNT and CDR2 FRNRAP. For the CDR3, the DNA is TGTGCTAGTGGTTTCCGGGAGACCCAGTACTTC. Amino acid sequence: CASGFRETQYF.

This clone has just a few counts. The chain links TRBV5-1 to TRBJ1-1, with D perhaps TRBD1 (5 bases). The CDR3 runs to 17 residues. V was clipped by 4 bases and J by 4 bases, with 23 bases between them. CDR1 SGHRS and CDR2 YFSETQ come from the germline V gene. This CDR3 reads CASSPIRSGGGGTEAFF. CDR3 coding DNA: TGCGCCAGCAGCCCAATTCGTTCCGGGGGAGGCGGCACTGAAGCTTTCTTT.